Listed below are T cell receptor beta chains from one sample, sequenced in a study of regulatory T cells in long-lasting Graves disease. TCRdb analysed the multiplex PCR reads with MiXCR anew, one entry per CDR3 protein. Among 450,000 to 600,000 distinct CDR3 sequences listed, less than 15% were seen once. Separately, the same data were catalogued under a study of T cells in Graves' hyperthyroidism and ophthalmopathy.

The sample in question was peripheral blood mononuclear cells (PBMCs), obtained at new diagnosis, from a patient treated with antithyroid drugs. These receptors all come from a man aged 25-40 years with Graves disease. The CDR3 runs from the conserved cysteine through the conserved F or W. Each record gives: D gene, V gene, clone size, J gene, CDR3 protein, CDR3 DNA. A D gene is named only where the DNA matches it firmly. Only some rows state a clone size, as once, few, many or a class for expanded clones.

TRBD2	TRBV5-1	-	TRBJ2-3	CASSSRLAGAYTDTQYF	TGCGCCAGCAGTTCCAGACTAGCGGGGGCCTACACAGATACGCAGTATTTT
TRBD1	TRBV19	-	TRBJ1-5	CASSFEQGYQPQHF	TGTGCCAGTTCTTTTGAACAGGGGTATCAGCCCCAGCATTTT
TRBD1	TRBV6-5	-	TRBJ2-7	CASSYSIRGRAGGHSRYEQYF	TGTGCCAGCAGTTACTCGATAAGGGGGCGGGCAGGGGGCCACAGTCGATACGAGCAGTACTTC
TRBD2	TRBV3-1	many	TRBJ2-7	CASSQESSGSPYEQYF	TGTGCCAGCAGCCAAGAGAGCAGCGGGAGTCCCTACGAGCAGTACTTC
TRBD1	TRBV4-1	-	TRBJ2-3	CASSPGTVKTDTQYF	TGCGCCAGCAGCCCAGGGACAGTAAAAACAGATACGCAGTATTTT
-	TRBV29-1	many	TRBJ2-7	CSVVETEAYEQYF	TGCAGCGTTGTGGAGACAGAAGCCTACGAGCAGTACTTC
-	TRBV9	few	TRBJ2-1	CASRSITGRLNEQFF	TGTGCCAGCAGGTCCATAACGGGGCGGTTGAATGAGCAGTTCTTC
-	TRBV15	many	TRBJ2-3	CATSRGSLALSTDTQYF	TGTGCCACCAGCAGAGGTAGTCTAGCGCTCAGCACAGATACGCAGTATTTT
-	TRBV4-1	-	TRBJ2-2	CASSQVLGSSGELFF	TGCGCCAGCAGCCAAGTTTTGGGCAGTAGCGGGGAGCTGTTTTTT
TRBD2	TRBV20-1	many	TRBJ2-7	CSASPTSGRGGEQYF	TGCAGTGCTAGCCCGACTAGCGGGAGGGGGGGCGAGCAGTACTTC
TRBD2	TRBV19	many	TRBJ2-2	CASSDSGRPHTGELFF	TGTGCCAGTAGTGATAGCGGGAGACCTCACACCGGGGAGCTGTTTTTT
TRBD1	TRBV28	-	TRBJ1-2	CASSPVSNLRTGDGYTF	TGTGCCAGCTCACCAGTCTCGAACCTAAGGACAGGGGACGGCTACACCTTC
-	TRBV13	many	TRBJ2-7	CASSPKGGYEQYF	TGTGCCAGCAGCCCCAAGGGAGGCTACGAGCAGTACTTC
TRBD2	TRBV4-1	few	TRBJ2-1	CASSYRGLAGIRFDEQFF	TGCGCCAGCAGCTATCGCGGACTAGCAGGGATTAGGTTTGATGAGCAGTTCTTC
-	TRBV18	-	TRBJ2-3	CASIIGVATDTQYF	TGTGCCAGCATCATAGGCGTAGCCACAGATACGCAGTATTTT
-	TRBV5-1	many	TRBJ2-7	CASSLLAFNEQYF	TGCGCCAGCAGCTTGTTAGCTTTTAACGAGCAGTACTTC
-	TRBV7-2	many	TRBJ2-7	CASSLVGGVSSYEQYF	TGTGCCAGCAGCTTAGTAGGGGGGGTTAGCTCCTACGAGCAGTACTTC
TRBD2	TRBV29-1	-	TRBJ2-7	CSVEDLTGGSEQYF	TGCAGCGTTGAAGATCTTACGGGGGGGTCCGAGCAGTACTTC
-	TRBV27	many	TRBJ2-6	CASSLIGPAGANVLTF	TGTGCCAGCAGTTTAATAGGGCCAGCTGGGGCCAACGTCCTGACTTTC
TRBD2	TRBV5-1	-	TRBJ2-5	CASSLAVVTAGETQYF	TGCGCCAGCAGCTTGGCCGTCGTAACAGCGGGGGAGACCCAGTACTTC
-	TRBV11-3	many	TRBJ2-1	CASSLEGPNEQFF	TGTGCCAGCAGCTTAGAGGGCCCCAATGAGCAGTTCTTC
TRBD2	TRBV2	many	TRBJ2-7	CARRGGPPYEQYF	TGTGCCAGAAGGGGAGGGCCCCCCTACGAGCAGTACTTC
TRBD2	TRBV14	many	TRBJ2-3	CASSQDGLAVTDTQYF	TGTGCCAGCAGCCAAGACGGTCTAGCGGTCACAGATACGCAGTATTTT
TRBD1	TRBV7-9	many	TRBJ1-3	CASSGQVVGNTIYF	TGTGCCAGCAGTGGACAGGTCGTCGGAAACACCATATATTTT
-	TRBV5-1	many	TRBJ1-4	CASSPGRRATNEKLFF	TGCGCCAGCAGCCCTGGACGTAGGGCAACTAATGAAAAACTGTTTTTT
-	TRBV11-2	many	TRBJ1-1	CASSLAGPREAFF	TGTGCCAGCAGCTTGGCGGGCCCCAGGGAAGCTTTCTTT
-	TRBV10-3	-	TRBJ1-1	CAIRVDVLGNAEAFF	TGTGCCATCAGAGTTGACGTTCTTGGGAACGCTGAAGCTTTCTTT
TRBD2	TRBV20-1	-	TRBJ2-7	CSAFSGRASYEQYF	TGCAGTGCGTTTAGCGGGAGGGCCTCCTACGAGCAGTACTTC
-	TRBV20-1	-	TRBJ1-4	CSATNGFATNEKLFF	TGCAGTGCAACGAACGGGTTTGCAACTAATGAAAAACTGTTTTTT
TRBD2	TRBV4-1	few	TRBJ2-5	CASRGLAGVVSVETQYF	TGCGCCAGCAGGGGACTAGCGGGAGTCGTTAGCGTCGAGACCCAGTACTTC
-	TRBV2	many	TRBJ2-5	CASGAGAEKTQYF	TGTGCCAGTGGGGCAGGTGCTGAAAAGACCCAGTACTTC
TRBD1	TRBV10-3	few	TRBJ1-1	CAIRPGQGRFRTEAFF	TGTGCCATCAGACCCGGACAGGGAAGGTTTCGGACTGAAGCTTTCTTT
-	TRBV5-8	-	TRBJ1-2	CASSPDELGYGYTF	TGTGCCAGCAGCCCCGACGAGCTAGGCTATGGCTACACCTTC
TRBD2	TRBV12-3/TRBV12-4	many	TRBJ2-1	CASRGLAGVSIREFF	TGTGCCAGCAGGGGACTAGCGGGAGTATCTATCCGCGAGTTCTTC
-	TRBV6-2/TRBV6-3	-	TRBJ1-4	CASGYPGRSEKLFF	TGTGCCAGCGGTTACCCGGGAAGGAGTGAAAAACTGTTTTTT
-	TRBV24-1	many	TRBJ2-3	CATSEDSTDTQYF	TGTGCCACCAGTGAAGACAGCACAGATACGCAGTATTTT
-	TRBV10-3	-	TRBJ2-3	CAISGTDTQYF	TGTGCCATCAGTGGCACAGATACGCAGTATTTT
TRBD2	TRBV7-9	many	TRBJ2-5	CASSLGGLAGAETQYF	TGTGCCAGCAGCTTAGGGGGACTAGCGGGAGCGGAGACCCAGTACTTC